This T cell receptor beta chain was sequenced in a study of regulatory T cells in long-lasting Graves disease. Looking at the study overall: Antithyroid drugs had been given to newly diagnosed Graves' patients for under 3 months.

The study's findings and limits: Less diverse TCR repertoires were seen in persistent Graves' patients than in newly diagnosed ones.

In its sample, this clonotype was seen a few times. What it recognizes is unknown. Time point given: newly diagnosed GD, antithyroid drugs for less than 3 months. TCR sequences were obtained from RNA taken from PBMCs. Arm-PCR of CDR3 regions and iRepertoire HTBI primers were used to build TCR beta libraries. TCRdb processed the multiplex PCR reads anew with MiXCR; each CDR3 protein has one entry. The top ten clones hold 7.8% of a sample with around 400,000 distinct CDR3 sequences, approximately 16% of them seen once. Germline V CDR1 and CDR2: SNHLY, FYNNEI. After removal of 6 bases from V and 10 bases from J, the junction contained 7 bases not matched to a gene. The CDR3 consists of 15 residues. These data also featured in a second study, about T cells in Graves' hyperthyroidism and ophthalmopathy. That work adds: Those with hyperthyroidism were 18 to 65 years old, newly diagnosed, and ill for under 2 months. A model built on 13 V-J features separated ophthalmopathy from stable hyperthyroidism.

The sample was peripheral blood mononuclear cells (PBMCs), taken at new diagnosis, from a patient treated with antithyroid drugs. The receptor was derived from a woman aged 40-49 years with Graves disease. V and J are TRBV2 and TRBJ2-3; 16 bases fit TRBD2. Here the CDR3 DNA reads TGTGCCAGCAGAGCCGGGACTAGCGGGAGGGCCGCGCAGTATTTT. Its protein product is CASRAGTSGRAAQYF.